The clone carrying this TCR beta chain was recorded many times. The antigen remains undetermined. After removal of 1 base from V and 5 bases from J, the junction contained 7 bases not matched to a gene. The CDR3 has 15 amino acids. Germline loops: CDR1 SGHRS, CDR2 YFSETQ. These data originate in a study of post-analysis software for immune sequencing data. Study at large: The cohort encompassed relapsing-remitting, secondary progressive and progressive-relapsing multiple sclerosis disease courses. Study-wide points: There were five or six TRBV segments more frequent in patients than controls, and TRBV5-6, TRBV5-1 and TRBV20-1 were among them. Controls had significantly higher normalized Chao1 diversity than multiple sclerosis patients.

Prepared TCR beta cDNA libraries contained unique molecular identifiers. Via MiXCR, TCRdb re-called the PCR reads, giving one row per CDR3 protein. Of some 240,000 distinct CDR3 sequences in the sample, 35% to 45% are singletons; the top ten hold less than 6%. Material for sequencing was blood. This TCR was sampled from a girl aged 5-17 years with multiple sclerosis. The rearrangement joins TRBV5-1 to TRBJ2-3; 7 bases align to TRBD1. For the CDR3, the DNA is TGCGCCAGCAGCTTGAGGTCAGGGGGAGAAGATACGCAGTATTTT. Translating it yields CASSLRSGGEDTQYF.